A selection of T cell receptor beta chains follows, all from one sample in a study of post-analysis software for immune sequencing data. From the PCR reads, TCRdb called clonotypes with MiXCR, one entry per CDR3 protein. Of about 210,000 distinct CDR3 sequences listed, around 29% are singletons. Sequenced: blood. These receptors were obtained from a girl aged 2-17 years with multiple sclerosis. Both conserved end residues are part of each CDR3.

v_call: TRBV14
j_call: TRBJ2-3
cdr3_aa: CASSRIRNTQYF

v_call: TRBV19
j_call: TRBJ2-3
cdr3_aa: CASSPLASGGFADTQYF

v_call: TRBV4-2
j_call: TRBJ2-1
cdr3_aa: CASSRAGYNEQFF

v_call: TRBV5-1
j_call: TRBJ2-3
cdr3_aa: CASSPTTGRSTDTQYF

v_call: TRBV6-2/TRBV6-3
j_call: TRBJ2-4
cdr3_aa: CASSYLGLAGLGSAKNIQYF

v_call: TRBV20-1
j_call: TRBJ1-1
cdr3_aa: CSARDRKGNTEAFF

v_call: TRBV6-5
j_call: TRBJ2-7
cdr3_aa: CASSLGASYEQYF

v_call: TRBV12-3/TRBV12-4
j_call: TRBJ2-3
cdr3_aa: CASSWPSESTDAQYF

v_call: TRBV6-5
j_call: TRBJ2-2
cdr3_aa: CASSYYYGTGRPGELFF

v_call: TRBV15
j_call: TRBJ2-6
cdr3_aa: CATSRDYLGFGANVLTF

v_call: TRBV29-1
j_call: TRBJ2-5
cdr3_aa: CSVEATRETQYF

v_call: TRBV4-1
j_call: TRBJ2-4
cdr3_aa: CASSQAPRERGVAKNIQYF

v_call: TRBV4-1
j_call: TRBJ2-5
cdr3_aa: CASSASGAPGTQYF

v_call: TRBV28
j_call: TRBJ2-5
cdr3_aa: CASRGFQETQYF

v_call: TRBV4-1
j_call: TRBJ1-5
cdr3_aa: CASSQARGSNQPQHF

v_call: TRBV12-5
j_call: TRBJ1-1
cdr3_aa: CASAQRDTEAFF

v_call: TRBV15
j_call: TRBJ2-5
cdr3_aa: CATSRGRREAETQYF

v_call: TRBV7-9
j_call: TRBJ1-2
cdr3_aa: CTSSLGITRGYTF

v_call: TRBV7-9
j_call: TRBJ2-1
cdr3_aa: CASSRTSGEQFF

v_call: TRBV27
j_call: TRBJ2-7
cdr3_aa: CASSPLQSAAGEQYF

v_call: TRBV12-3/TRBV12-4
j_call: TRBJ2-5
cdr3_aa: CASSPLGGGETQYF

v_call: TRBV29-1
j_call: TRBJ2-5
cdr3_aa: CSAAGSGLALNEQYF

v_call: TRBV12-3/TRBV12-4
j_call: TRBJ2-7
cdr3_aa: CASSFRAGEAYEQYF

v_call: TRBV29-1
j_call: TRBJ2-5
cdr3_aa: CSVEGGARQETQYF

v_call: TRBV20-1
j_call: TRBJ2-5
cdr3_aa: CSASQGGGETQYF

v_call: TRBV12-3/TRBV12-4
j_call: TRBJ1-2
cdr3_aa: CASSPGRGAHYGYTF

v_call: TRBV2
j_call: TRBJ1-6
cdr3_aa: CASRTRGTYNSPLHF

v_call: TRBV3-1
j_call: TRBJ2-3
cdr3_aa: CASSQDGRSSDTQYF

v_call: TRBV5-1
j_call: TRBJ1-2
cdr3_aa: CASSDNRGYGYTF

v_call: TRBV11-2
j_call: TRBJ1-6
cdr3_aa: CASNRTGGDNSPLHF

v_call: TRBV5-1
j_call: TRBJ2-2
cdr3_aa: CASSNSGRATTGELFF

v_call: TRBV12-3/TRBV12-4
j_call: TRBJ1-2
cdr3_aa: CASSSPGVSGYTF

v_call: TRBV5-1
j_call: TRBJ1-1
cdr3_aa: CASSFRQGATEAFF

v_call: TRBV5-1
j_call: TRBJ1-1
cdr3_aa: CASSFGSSGTEAFF

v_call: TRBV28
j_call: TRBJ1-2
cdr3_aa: CASSKGNANYGYTF

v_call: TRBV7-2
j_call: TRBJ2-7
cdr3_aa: CASSQLVHPGEQYF

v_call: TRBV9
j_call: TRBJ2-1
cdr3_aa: CASSFGLHSGDEQFF

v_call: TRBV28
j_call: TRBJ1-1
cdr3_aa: CASSWGQVTEAFF

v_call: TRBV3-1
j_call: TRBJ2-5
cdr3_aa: CASSPWTKNQETQYF

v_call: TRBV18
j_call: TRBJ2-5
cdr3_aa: CASSPRDRQETQYF

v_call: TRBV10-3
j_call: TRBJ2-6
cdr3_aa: CAISEPTSGTHSGTNVLTF

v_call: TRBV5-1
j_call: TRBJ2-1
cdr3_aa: CASSKGVTVYNGQFF

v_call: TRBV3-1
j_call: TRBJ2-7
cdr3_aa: CASSQDLGLNYEQYF

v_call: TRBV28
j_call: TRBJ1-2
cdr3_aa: CASSYPQGAYGYTF

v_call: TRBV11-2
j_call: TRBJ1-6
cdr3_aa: CASSIRGDESPLHF

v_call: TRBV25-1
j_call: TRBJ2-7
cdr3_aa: CASSEYEPTGSYEQYF

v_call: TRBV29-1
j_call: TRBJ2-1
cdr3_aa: CSVEGTSGANEQFF

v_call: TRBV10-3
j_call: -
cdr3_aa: CAIRGSDRGLEQYF

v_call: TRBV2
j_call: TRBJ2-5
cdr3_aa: CASSGVRVHQGTQYF

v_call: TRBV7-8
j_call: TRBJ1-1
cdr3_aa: CASSPQVWNTEAFF

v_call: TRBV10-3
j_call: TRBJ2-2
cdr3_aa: CAIRRGSGTGERFF

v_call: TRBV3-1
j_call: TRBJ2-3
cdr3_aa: CASSQALSGSASTDTQYF

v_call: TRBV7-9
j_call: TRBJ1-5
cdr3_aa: CASSPASTSNQPQHF

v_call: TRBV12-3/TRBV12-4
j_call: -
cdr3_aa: CASSSLQAVGGDEQYF

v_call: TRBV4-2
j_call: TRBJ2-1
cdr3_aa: CASSQGLANYNEQFF

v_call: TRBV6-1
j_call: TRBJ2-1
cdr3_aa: CASRPYDRVHEQFF

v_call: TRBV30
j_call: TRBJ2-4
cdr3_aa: CSVWAKNIQYF

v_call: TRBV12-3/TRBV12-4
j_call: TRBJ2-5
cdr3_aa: CASSLVPGPGGNEQYF

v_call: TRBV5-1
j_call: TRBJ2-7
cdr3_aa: CASSYFPGQGSEQYF